Listed below are T cell receptor beta chains from one sample, sequenced in a study of cytotoxic CD8 clonotypes in ibrutinib-treated CLL. Sequencing was performed with immunoSEQ multiplex PCR; in TCRdb, only in-frame clones are kept and a portion is missing. The sample has under 300,000 clones, under 80% seen once; the top ten hold over 15%. The specimen was PBMCs, collected after 24 months of ibrutinib treatment. Receptor source: a human donor with chronic lymphocytic leukemia. The CDR3 runs from the conserved cysteine through the conserved F or W. The order of the fields is clone size, V gene, J gene, D gene, CDR3 DNA, CDR3 protein. D genes are given only for firm matches. Some rows mark clone size as missing; the rest say once, few, many or name a class of expanded clone.

>-|TRBV15|TRBJ1-5|-
TGTGCCACCAGCAGAGATAGGGGAACCGATCAGCCCCAGCATTTT
CATSRDRGTDQPQHF
>-|TRBV4-1|TRBJ2-7|TRBD1
TGCGCCAGCAGCCAAGGGTCTGGGGGACAGAGATATTCCTACGAGCAGTACTTC
CASSQGSGGQRYSYEQYF
>-|TRBV7-2|TRBJ1-1|-
TGTGCCAGCAGCTTCGTCTTAGGTGACACTGAAGCTTTCTTT
CASSFVLGDTEAFF
>-|TRBV25-1|TRBJ1-1|-
TGTGCCAGCGCGGTGAACACTGAAGCTTTCTTT
CASAVNTEAFF
>-|TRBV28|TRBJ1-1|-
TGTGCCAGCAGGGGTTACAAGGGGGGGGTAAGGGTAGCTTTCTTT
CASRGYKGGVRVAFF
>few|TRBV13|TRBJ2-7|TRBD2
TGTGCCAGCAGCGGGACTAGCGGGAGATGGAGGCCATACGAGCAGTACTTC
CASSGTSGRWRPYEQYF
>-|TRBV28|TRBJ2-7|-
TGTGCCAGCACTACCGACACGGCACTCTACGAGCAGTACTTC
CASTTDTALYEQYF
>-|TRBV9|TRBJ1-1|-
TGTGCCAGCACCCCCCCAGGTTCTATCTCTGAAGCTTTCTTT
CASTPPGSISEAFF
>few|TRBV30|TRBJ2-3|-
TGTGCCTGGATGGGCGGAGGCACAGATACGCAGTATTTT
CAWMGGGTDTQYF
>-|TRBV25-1|TRBJ2-2|-
TGTGCCAGCAGTGATCACGCCTCGGGGGAGCTGTTTTTT
CASSDHASGELFF
>-|TRBV28|TRBJ1-5|TRBD1
TGTGCCAGCAGTTTCCCAGGGGGCTATCAGCCCCAGCATTTT
CASSFPGGYQPQHF
>-|TRBV7-3|TRBJ1-1|-
TGTGCCAGCAGCCCAATGGGGCCTATTGGCGAAGCTTTCTTT
CASSPMGPIGEAFF
>-|TRBV11-3|TRBJ1-1|-
TGTGCCAGCAGCTCACCCCTGGACAAGGAAGCTTTCTTT
CASSSPLDKEAFF
>-|TRBV6-6|TRBJ1-5|-
TGTGCCAGCAGTTCCCACATGAGCAATCAGCCCCAGCATTTT
CASSSHMSNQPQHF
>-|TRBV28|TRBJ2-7|-
TGTGCCAGCAGTTCAACTAGCCACGAGCAGTACTTC
CASSSTSHEQYF
>-|TRBV6-5|TRBJ1-2|-
TGTGCCAGCAGTTACGGGGGGAATGGCTACACCTTC
CASSYGGNGYTF
>-|TRBV18|TRBJ2-7|-
TGTGCCAGCTCACCACCCTCCCGCAACGAGCAGTACTTC
CASSPPSRNEQYF
>-|TRBV2|TRBJ2-1|-
TGTGCCAGCCAAGGGACACACTCCTACAATGAGCAGTTCTTC
CASQGTHSYNEQFF
>-|TRBV27|TRBJ1-1|-
TGTGCCAGCTGGGGGACATGGAACACTGAAGCTTTCTTT
CASWGTWNTEAFF
>-|TRBV6-1|TRBJ2-5|-
TGTGCCAGCAGTGATGCAGGGGCAGAGACCCAGTACTTC
CASSDAGAETQYF
>-|TRBV29-1|TRBJ1-1|-
TGCAGCGTTGTGGGAGCGGGGGGAAGGGGTACTGAAGCTTTCTTT
CSVVGAGGRGTEAFF
>-|TRBV5-1|TRBJ2-7|-
TGCGCCAGCAGCTTGCCTAGCTCGGGGTCCGAGCAGTACTTC
CASSLPSSGSEQYF
>-|TRBV5-1|TRBJ2-7|TRBD2
TGCGCCAGCAGCTTGTTAGCGGGAGGGGGGAGCCACTCCTACGAGCAGTACTTC
CASSLLAGGGSHSYEQYF
>few|TRBV28|TRBJ2-3|-
TGTGCCAGCAATCGGGGGCTAAGCACAGATACGCAGTATTTT
CASNRGLSTDTQYF
>-|TRBV28|TRBJ2-5|-
TGTGCCAGCGATTCCTATCCGGAGCAAGAGACCCAGTACTTC
CASDSYPEQETQYF
>few|TRBV6-6|TRBJ2-1|TRBD2
TGTGCCAGCAGTTACGTAGCGGGAGGAGGCCATGAGCAGTTCTTC
CASSYVAGGGHEQFF
>-|TRBV5-1|TRBJ2-7|-
TGCGCCAGCAGCGGCAGGGACTACGAGCAGTACTTC
CASSGRDYEQYF
>-|TRBV5-1|TRBJ1-1|-
TGCGCCAGCAGCCAAGGACCCTTGAACACTGAAGCTTTCTTT
CASSQGPLNTEAFF
>-|TRBV27|TRBJ2-3|TRBD2
TGTGCCAGCAGTTTTAGACGCGGGAGTGGTGGCACAGATACGCAGTATTTT
CASSFRRGSGGTDTQYF
>-|TRBV5-1|TRBJ2-7|TRBD2
TGCGCCAGCAGCTTGGGCACTAGCGGGTGGAGCTACGAGCAGTACTTC
CASSLGTSGWSYEQYF
>-|TRBV19|TRBJ2-1|-
TGTGCCAGTAGTATTGTTAGCGAGAACAATGAGCAGTTCTTC
CASSIVSENNEQFF
>-|TRBV30|TRBJ2-3|-
TGTGCCTGGAGTGTAGCTAGCACAGATACGCAGTATTTT
CAWSVASTDTQYF
>-|TRBV6-5|TRBJ1-3|-
TGTGCCAGCAGTTACCAATCTTTTACCTCTGGAAACACCATATATTTT
CASSYQSFTSGNTIYF
>-|TRBV28|TRBJ2-7|-
TGTGCCAGCACCCAAGGGGGCGGGACTACCTCCTACGAGCAGTACTTC
CASTQGGGTTSYEQYF
>-|TRBV9|TRBJ2-7|-
TGTGCCAGCAGCGTAGGAAGCGGTTCCTACGAGCAGTACTTC
CASSVGSGSYEQYF
>-|TRBV11-2|TRBJ1-2|-
TGTGCCAGCAGCTTCGGGACAATAACTAACTATGGCTACACCTTC
CASSFGTITNYGYTF
>-|TRBV6-6|TRBJ2-7|-
TGTGCCAGCAGTTACCTCGAGCGGGAGCAGTACTTC
CASSYLEREQYF